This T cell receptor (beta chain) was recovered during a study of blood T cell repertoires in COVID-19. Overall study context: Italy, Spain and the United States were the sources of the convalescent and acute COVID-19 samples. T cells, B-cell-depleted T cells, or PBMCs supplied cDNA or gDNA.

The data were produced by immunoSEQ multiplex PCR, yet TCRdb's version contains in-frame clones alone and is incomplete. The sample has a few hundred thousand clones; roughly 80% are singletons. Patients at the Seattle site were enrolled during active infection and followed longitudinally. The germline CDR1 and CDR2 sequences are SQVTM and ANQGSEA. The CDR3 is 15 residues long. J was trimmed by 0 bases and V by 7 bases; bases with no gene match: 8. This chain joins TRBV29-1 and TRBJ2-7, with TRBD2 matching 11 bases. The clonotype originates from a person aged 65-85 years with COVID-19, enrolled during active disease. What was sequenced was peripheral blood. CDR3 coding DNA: TGCAGCGCCGCGGGACTAGCGGCCAGCTCCTACGAGCAGTACTTC. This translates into CSAAGLAASSYEQYF.